This T cell receptor (beta chain) was recovered during a study of OX40 agonist ivuxolimab in advanced cancers. The wider study: While on treatment, patients had intravenous ivuxolimab at 0.01 to 10 mg/kg every 2 weeks. The study's findings and limits: At doses 0.1 to 3.0 mg/kg, CD4+ and CD8+ clones expanded.

The repertoire was sequenced with immunoSEQ multiplex PCR; TCRdb's copy has only in-frame clones and lacks some. The sample includes tens of thousands of clones, roughly 85% of them seen just once. Turning to this clone: The antigen remains unidentified.

CDR3 size: 14 residues. CDR1 is SGHNT, CDR2 YENEEA, per germline. V lost 5 bases and J lost 4; bases outside the gene matches: 5. This chain links TRBV11-3 with TRBJ2-1; 7 nucleotides match TRBD1. This TCR was recovered from an adult with an advanced solid tumor such as melanoma, head and neck, liver or kidney cancer. Sample: CD4+ or CD8+ T cells sorted from blood, taken in a trial of the OX40 agonist ivuxolimab. CDR3 in amino acids: CASSAPGQYNEQFF. The CDR3 coding sequence is TGTGCCAGCAGCGCACCGGGACAGTACAATGAGCAGTTCTTC.